This T cell receptor (beta chain) emerged from a study of cytomegalovirus exposure and HLA in healthy donors. Study results and limitations: Sequencing likely generated an artifact that appeared as a cluster of highly shared sequence variants.

The count of this clone is one. Its antigen is currently unknown. The PCR used 60 Vbeta and 13 Jbeta primers. Per the original methods: Approximately 86 million unique TCR beta chains, roughly 11 million shared, were counted in a later analysis. This table comes from immunoSEQ multiplex PCR, and its TCRdb copy is limited to in-frame clones, with some not included. That table furnishes V, J and clone size, whereas the DNA furnished D and trimming. The repertoire holds over 200,000 clones, more than 85% seen once, with around 1% in the top ten. Healthy bone marrow donors formed the donor group. This TCR was sampled from a woman aged 18-29 years in good health and CMV-seronegative. Specimen: PBMCs.

CDR3 protein: CASSFSGINTGELFF. In nucleotides, the CDR3 is TGTGCCAGCAGCTTTAGCGGGATCAACACCGGGGAGCTGTTTTTT. The V call is TRBV7-9, the J call TRBJ2-2; the match to TRBD2 covers 8 bases. CDR1 is SEHNR, CDR2 FQNEAQ, per germline (reference sequence). The V segment lost 3 bases and the J segment 2 bases; nucleotides outside the gene matches: 2. The CDR3 contains 15 residues.